This T cell receptor (beta chain) appears in the sequencing data of a study of cytomegalovirus exposure and HLA in healthy donors. The overall study: Unique TCR beta sequences numbering about 100 million came from about 179 million T cells in an earlier analysis. Regarding the study as a whole: Prior analysis indicated that the majority of TCR beta V segments exhibited productivity approximately 90% or approximately 30% of the time. A later analysis showed that HLA-associated TCR beta chains had undergone more clonal expansion than equally common others.

The PCR made use of 60 Vbeta and 13 Jbeta primers. Clones were sequenced by immunoSEQ multiplex PCR, and TCRdb holds only the in-frame ones, with some missing. The sample carries about 200,000 clones, approximately 85% recorded once. Germline values: CDR1 MGHRA, CDR2 YSYEKL. The junction had 10 bases not matched to a gene; V was cut back by 1 base and J by 1 base. CDR3 length equals 18 residues. In the case of this clone: Its target is not known.

This TCR was recovered from a girl aged 5-17 years in good health and CMV-seropositive. The chain is built from TRBV4-1 and TRBJ2-4, with 7 nucleotides matching TRBD1. Material for sequencing was PBMCs. The CDR3 DNA is TGCGCCAGCAGCCAAGGGGAAGTGAGGGGGCGTGCCAAAAACATTCAGTACTTC. Translation: CASSQGEVRGRAKNIQYF.